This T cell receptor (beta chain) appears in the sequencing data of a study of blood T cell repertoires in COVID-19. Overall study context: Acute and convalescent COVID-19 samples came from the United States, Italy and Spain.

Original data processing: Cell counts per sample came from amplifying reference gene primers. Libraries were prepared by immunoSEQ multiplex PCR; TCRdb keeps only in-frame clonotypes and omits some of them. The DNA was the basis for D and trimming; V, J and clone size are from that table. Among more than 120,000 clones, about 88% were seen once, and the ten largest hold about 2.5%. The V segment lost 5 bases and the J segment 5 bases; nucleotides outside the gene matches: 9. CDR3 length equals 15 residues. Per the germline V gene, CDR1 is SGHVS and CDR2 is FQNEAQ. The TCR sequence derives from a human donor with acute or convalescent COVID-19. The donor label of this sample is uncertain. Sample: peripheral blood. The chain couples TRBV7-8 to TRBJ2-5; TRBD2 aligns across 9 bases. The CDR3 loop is CASSRVSGSRETQYF. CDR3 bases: TGTGCCAGCAGCCGGGTTAGCGGGAGTCGGGAGACCCAGTACTTC.